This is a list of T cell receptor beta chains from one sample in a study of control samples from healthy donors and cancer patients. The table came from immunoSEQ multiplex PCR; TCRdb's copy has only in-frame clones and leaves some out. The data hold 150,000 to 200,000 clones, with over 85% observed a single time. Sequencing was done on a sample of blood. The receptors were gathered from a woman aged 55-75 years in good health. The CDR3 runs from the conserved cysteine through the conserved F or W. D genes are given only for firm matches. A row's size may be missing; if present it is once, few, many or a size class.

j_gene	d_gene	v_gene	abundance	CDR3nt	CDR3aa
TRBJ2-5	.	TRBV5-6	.	TGTGCCAGCACCCTTCAAGAGACCCAGTACTTC	CASTLQETQYF
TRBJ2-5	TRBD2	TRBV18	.	TGTGCCAGCTCACTTGGGGGACTAGGAAGGGGAGAGACCCAGTACTTC	CASSLGGLGRGETQYF
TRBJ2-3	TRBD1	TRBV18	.	TGTGCCAGCTCACCGGGGACAGGGAACACAGATACGCAGTATTTT	CASSPGTGNTDTQYF
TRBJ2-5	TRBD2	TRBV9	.	TGTGCCAGCAGCGTTAGCGGGGGGGCTACCCAAGAGACCCAGTACTTC	CASSVSGGATQETQYF
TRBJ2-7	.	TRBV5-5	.	TGTGCCAGCAGCCGGCTTTGGGGCCACTACGAGCAGTACTTC	CASSRLWGHYEQYF
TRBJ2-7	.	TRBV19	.	TGTGCCAGTAGTATTAACCCGACCTACGAGCAGTACTTC	CASSINPTYEQYF
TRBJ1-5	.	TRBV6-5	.	TGTGCCAGCGGGGGTGGCAATCAGCCCCAGCATTTT	CASGGGNQPQHF
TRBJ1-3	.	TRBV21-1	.	TGTGCCAGCAGCAAAGGGTGGGGCGGATTCGATAACACCATATATTTT	CASSKGWGGFDNTIYF
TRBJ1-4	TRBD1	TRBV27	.	TGTGCCAGCAGTCCCCCGGGACAGGGCGAAAAACTGTTTTTT	CASSPPGQGEKLFF
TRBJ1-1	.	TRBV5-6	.	TGTGCCAGCAGCTCAGGCGCCAGGCTGAACACTGAAGCTTTCTTT	CASSSGARLNTEAFF
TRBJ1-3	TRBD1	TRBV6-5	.	TGTGCCAGCAGTCGAGGGACAGGCTCTGGAAACACCATATATTTT	CASSRGTGSGNTIYF
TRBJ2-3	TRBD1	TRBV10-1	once	TGCGCCAGCAGTGAGTCTTTGTGGGACAGGCCGGGGGATACGCAGTATTTT	CASSESLWDRPGDTQYF
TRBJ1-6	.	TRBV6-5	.	TGTGCCAGCAGTTACCAGCCAGGGACGGAAAATTCACCCCTCCACTTT	CASSYQPGTENSPLHF
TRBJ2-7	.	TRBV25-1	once	TGTGCCAGCAGTGGGATCAGGGACCGACCCTACGAGCAGTACTTC	CASSGIRDRPYEQYF
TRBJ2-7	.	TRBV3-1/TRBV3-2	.	TGTGCCAGCAGCCAAGGCGTTGGGGGGACGACGTCCTACGAGCAGTACTTC	CASSQGVGGTTSYEQYF
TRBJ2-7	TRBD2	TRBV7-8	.	TGTGCCAGCAGCTTAGAAAGCGGGGGGCACTACGAGCAGTACTTC	CASSLESGGHYEQYF
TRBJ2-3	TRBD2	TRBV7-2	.	TGTGCCAGCAGCTTAGCGGGGGGGTCAACAGATACGCAGTATTTT	CASSLAGGSTDTQYF
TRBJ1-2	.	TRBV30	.	TGTGCCTGGAGTGTAACTAGGGGCTACACCTTC	CAWSVTRGYTF
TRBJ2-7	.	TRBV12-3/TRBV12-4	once	TGTGCCAGCAGTTTTATGAGCTACGAGCAGTACTTC	CASSFMSYEQYF
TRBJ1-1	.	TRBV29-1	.	TGCAGCGTTGAAGGGGAAGAAAAACGGTACGCTTTCTTT	CSVEGEEKRYAFF
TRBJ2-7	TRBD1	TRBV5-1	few	TGCGCCAGCAGCTTGGTCCTCGGACAGGGATACGAGCAGTACTTC	CASSLVLGQGYEQYF
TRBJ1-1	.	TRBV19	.	TGTGCCAGTACCACCGTAACTAGAGGGAACACTGAAGCTTTCTTT	CASTTVTRGNTEAFF
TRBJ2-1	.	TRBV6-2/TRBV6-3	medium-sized	TGTGCCAGCAGTTACCAAGCGGAGGCCAATGAGCAGTTCTTC	CASSYQAEANEQFF
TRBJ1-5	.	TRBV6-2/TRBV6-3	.	TGTGCCAGCAGTTTCACCGGGACACATCAGCCCCAGCATTTT	CASSFTGTHQPQHF
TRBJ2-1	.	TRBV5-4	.	TGTGCCAGCAAGAGGGGCGATCAGCAGTTCTTC	CASKRGDQQFF
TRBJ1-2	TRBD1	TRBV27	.	TGTGCCAGCAGGTCAGGGGGAGCTAACTATGGCTACACCTTC	CASRSGGANYGYTF
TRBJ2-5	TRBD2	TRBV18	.	TGTGCCAGCTCACCACTGGGGGAGGGAGAGACCCAGTACTTC	CASSPLGEGETQYF
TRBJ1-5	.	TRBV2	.	TGTGCCAGTGGAGAGGGGCACAAGCCTCAGCCCCAGCATTTT	CASGEGHKPQPQHF
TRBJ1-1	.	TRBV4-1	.	TGCGCCAGCAGCCAGGGACAGAACACTGAAGCTTTCTTT	CASSQGQNTEAFF
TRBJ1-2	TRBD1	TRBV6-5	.	TGTGCCAGCAGTTACTCGAGGGACAGGGTTAGTGGCTACACCTTC	CASSYSRDRVSGYTF
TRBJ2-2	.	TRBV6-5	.	TGTGCCAGCAGTTACCCGAAGGGTGGGAGGACCGGGGAGCTGTTTTTT	CASSYPKGGRTGELFF
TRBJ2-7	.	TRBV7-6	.	TGTGCCAGCAGCACGATCCGGGGCTACGAGCAGTACTTC	CASSTIRGYEQYF
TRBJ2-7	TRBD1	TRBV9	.	TGTGCCAGCAGCGCCGGGACAGGGTTAACCTACGAGCAGTACTTC	CASSAGTGLTYEQYF
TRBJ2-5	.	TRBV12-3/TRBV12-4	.	TGTGCCAGCACCAACAGGGAAGAGACCCAGTACTTC	CASTNREETQYF
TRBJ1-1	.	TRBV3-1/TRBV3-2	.	TGTGCCAGCAGATCACTAGGGAATACTTTCTTT	CASRSLGNTFF
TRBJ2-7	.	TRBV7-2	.	TGTGCCAGCAGCTCAAGTCCCGGGACATCTGGACCCTACGAGCAGTACTTC	CASSSSPGTSGPYEQYF
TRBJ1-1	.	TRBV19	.	TGTGCCAGTAGTCCAAGTACATCGGGGTGGCGCCGGAACACTGAAGCTTTCTTT	CASSPSTSGWRRNTEAFF
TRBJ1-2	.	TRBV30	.	TGTGCCTGGAGTGTTTTTAAAGGATCTAACTATGGCTACACCTTC	CAWSVFKGSNYGYTF
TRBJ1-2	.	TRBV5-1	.	TGCGCCAGCCGGGTTTTGGGCAGGGATGGCTACACCTTC	CASRVLGRDGYTF
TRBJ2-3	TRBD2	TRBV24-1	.	TGTGCCACCATGTCTGGCCGGGGGGGCACAGATACGCAGTATTTT	CATMSGRGGTDTQYF
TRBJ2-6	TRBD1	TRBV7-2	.	TGTGCCAGCAGCCGGAGGGGACAGGGGCCCTCTGGGGCCAACGTCCTGACTTTC	CASSRRGQGPSGANVLTF
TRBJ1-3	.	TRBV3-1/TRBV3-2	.	TGTGCCAGCAGCCAGAGAGGGGAGGGAAACACCATATATTTT	CASSQRGEGNTIYF
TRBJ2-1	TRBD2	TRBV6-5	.	TGTGCCAGCAGTTACTCATGGACTAGCGGGTACAATGAGCAGTTCTTC	CASSYSWTSGYNEQFF
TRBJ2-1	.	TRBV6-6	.	TGTGCCAGCAGTTCTAGGCGGGCCGAGAATGAGCAGTTCTTC	CASSSRRAENEQFF
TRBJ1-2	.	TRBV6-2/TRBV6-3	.	TGTGCCAGCAGTTACCGGGGAGTCAGCTATGGCTACACCTTC	CASSYRGVSYGYTF
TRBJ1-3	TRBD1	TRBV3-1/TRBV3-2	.	TGTGCCAGCGGACAGGGGAACACCATATATTTT	CASGQGNTIYF
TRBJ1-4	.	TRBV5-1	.	TGCGCCAGCAGCTTGGTCACACTTAATGAAAAACTGTTTTTT	CASSLVTLNEKLFF
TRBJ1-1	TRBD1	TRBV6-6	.	TGTGCCAGCAGACAGGGACAGGGCTCCTCTGAAGCTTTCTTT	CASRQGQGSSEAFF
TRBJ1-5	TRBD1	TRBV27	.	TGTGCCAGCAGTTCACCCGGGACAGGGGAGCCCCAGCATTTT	CASSSPGTGEPQHF
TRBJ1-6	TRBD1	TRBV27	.	TGTGCCAGCAGTTTGGGACAGGGGGTGTTGGCTTCACCCCTCCACTTT	CASSLGQGVLASPLHF
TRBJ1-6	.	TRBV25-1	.	TGTGCCAGCAGTGGCGGGACAACCCTTAATTCACCCCTCCACTTT	CASSGGTTLNSPLHF